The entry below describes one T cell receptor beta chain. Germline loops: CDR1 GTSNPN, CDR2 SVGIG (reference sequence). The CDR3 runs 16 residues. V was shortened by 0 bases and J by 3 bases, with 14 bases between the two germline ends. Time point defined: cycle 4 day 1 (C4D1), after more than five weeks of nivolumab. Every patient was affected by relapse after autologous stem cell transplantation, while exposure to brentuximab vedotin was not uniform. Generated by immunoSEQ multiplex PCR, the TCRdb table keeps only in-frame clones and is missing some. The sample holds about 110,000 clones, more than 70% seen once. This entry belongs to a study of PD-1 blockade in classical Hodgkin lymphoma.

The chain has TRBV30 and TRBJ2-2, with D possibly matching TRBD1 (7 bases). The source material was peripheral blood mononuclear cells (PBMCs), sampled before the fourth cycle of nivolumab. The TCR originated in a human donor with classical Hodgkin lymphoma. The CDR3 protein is CAWSVRSGGYTGELFF. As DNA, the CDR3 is TGTGCCTGGAGTGTACGGTCAGGGGGGTACACCGGGGAGCTGTTTTTT. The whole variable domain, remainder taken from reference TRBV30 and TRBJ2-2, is SQTIHQWPATLVQPVGSPLSLECTVEGTSNPNLYWYRQAAGRGLQLLFYSVGIGQISSEVPQNLSASRPQDRQFILSSKKLLLSDSGFYLCAWSVRSGGYTGELFFGEGSRLTVL.